Listed below are T cell receptor beta chains from one sample, sequenced in a study of tumor and adjacent non-tumor tissue in lung cancer. TCRdb reprocessed the multiplex PCR reads with MiXCR, giving one entry per CDR3 protein. This sample has tens of thousands of distinct CDR3 sequences, with 55% to 75% found just once. Sequencing input: lung tumor tissue. The receptors were sampled from a man in his forties or fifties with non-small cell lung cancer. CDR3s include the opening cysteine and the closing phenylalanine or tryptophan. The D gene is left open where the match is weak. Rows give clone size only sometimes, using once, few, many, or a class for an expanded clone.

J gene	D gene	clone size	V gene	CDR3 protein	CDR3 DNA
TRBJ1-3	NA	NA	TRBV7-9	CASNRGKTIYF	TGTGCCAGCAACCGTGGAAAGACCATATATTTT
TRBJ1-5	TRBD1	NA	TRBV6-1	CASSEDWTGYTQPQHF	TGTGCCAGCAGTGAAGACTGGACAGGCTACACTCAGCCCCAGCATTTT
TRBJ2-1	TRBD2	NA	TRBV20-1	CSATGSGSTYNEQFF	TGCAGTGCTACCGGTAGCGGGAGTACCTACAATGAGCAGTTCTTC
TRBJ2-7	TRBD2	NA	TRBV7-9	CAISLAGGKYEQYF	TGTGCCATCAGCTTAGCGGGGGGTAAGTACGAGCAGTACTTC
TRBJ2-5	TRBD2	few	TRBV20-1	CRGLAGETQYF	TGCAGGGGGTTAGCGGGAGAGACCCAGTACTTC
TRBJ2-1	TRBD2	NA	TRBV29-1	CSVELPAGGQNEQSF	TGCAGCGTAGAACTTCCAGCGGGAGGGCAGAATGAGCAGTCCTTC
TRBJ2-5	TRBD1	few	TRBV20-1	CSARDFRDRGKETQYF	TGCAGTGCTAGAGATTTCCGTGACAGGGGGAAAGAGACCCAGTACTTC
TRBJ2-2	NA	NA	TRBV24-1	CATSDSSGVARRGLFF	TGTGCCACCAGTGACTCCTCGGGAGTAGCAAGGAGGGGGCTGTTTTTT
TRBJ1-6	NA	many	TRBV7-9	CASSFHRDYNSPLHF	TGTGCCAGCAGCTTCCACAGGGATTATAATTCACCCCTCCACTTT
TRBJ2-3	TRBD2	NA	TRBV11-2	CAISLLSLSVGGLADTQYF	TGTGCTATCAGCTTACTCTCCCTTTCGGTGGGAGGGTTGGCAGATACGCAGTATTTT
TRBJ2-1	NA	few	TRBV5-8	CASSLQQGPQYNEQFF	TGTGCCAGCAGTTTGCAACAGGGTCCCCAATACAATGAGCAGTTCTTC
TRBJ2-1	NA	NA	TRBV7-9	CASSDGWDGYNQQFF	TGTGCCAGCAGCGATGGGTGGGACGGTTACAATCAGCAATTCTTC
TRBJ1-2	NA	many	TRBV4-1	CATKGPAAFGYTF	TGCGCCACCAAGGGACCCGCAGCGTTTGGCTACACCTTC
TRBJ2-1	NA	NA	TRBV6-5	CASRSTGPEQFF	TGTGCCAGTAGGAGCACAGGGCCTGAGCAGTTCTTC
TRBJ1-5	NA	many	TRBV7-9	CASSLAVGNQPQHF	TGTGCCAGCAGCTTAGCCGTCGGCAATCAGCCCCAGCATTTT
TRBJ2-7	NA	few	TRBV30	CAWAPLGVTNFYEQYF	TGTGCCTGGGCCCCACTCGGGGTGACCAACTTTTACGAGCAGTACTTC
TRBJ2-3	NA	NA	TRBV11-3	CASSLAENTEYF	TGTGCCAGCAGCTTAGCGGAAAATACGGAGTATTTT
TRBJ2-1	NA	few	TRBV7-9	CASSLAARTDYNEQFF	TGTGCCAGCAGCTTAGCGGCCCGGACGGATTACAATGAGCAGTTCTTC
TRBJ2-5	NA	many	TRBV29-1	CSVARTQETQYF	TGCAGCGTTGCAAGGACCCAAGAGACCCAGTACTTC
TRBJ2-1	TRBD2	many	TRBV12-3/TRBV12-4	CASSSPGSGGSYNEQFF	TGTGCCAGCAGTTCCCCAGGTAGCGGGGGCTCCTACAATGAGCAGTTCTTC
TRBJ2-5	TRBD1	many	TRBV6-1	CASRRPGGAYETQYF	TGTGCCAGCAGAAGACCAGGGGGCGCATACGAGACCCAGTACTTC
TRBJ2-1	TRBD2	many	TRBV30	CAWSPQRERQFF	TGTGCCTGGAGTCCCCAGCGGGAGAGACAGTTCTTC
TRBJ2-5	NA	NA	TRBV6-1	CASINWDFLLGETKYF	TGTGCCAGCATCAACTGGGACTTTCTTTTGGGAGAGACCAAGTACTTC
TRBJ2-1	NA	NA	TRBV6-2/TRBV6-3	CASCRSYNEQSF	TGTGCCAGCTGCAGGTCCTACAATGAGCAGTCCTTC
TRBJ2-7	NA	once	TRBV28	CASSLPDGKSYKQYF	TGTGCCAGCAGCCTACCGGACGGTAAATCCTACAAGCAATACTTC
TRBJ1-2	TRBD1	NA	TRBV29-1	CSARGTGMIGYTF	TGCAGTGCTCGCGGGACAGGGATGATTGGCTACACCTTC
TRBJ2-5	TRBD2	NA	TRBV2	CASRRQAGPQETQYF	TGTGCCAGCCGGAGGCAAGCGGGGCCGCAAGAGACCCAGTACTTC
TRBJ1-2	NA	many	TRBV2	CASSEGVYGYTF	TGTGCCAGCAGTGAAGGGGTCTATGGCTACACCTTC
TRBJ2-2	NA	NA	TRBV24-1	CATSEGQHTGELFF	TGTGCCACCAGTGAAGGACAGCACACCGGGGAGCTGTTTTTT
TRBJ2-2	NA	NA	TRBV30	CDWSIFSPTGELFF	TGTGACTGGAGTATCTTCAGTCCCACCGGGGAGCTGTTTTTT
TRBJ2-7	NA	NA	TRBV10-3	CTIGLKWVYEQYF	TGTACCATCGGGCTCAAATGGGTCTACGAGCAGTACTTC
TRBJ2-1	NA	once	TRBV4-2	CASSQAMDLSCDEQFF	TGTGCCAGCAGCCAAGCTATGGACCTATCCTGCGATGAGCAGTTCTTC
TRBJ2-7	NA	NA	TRBV10-3	CAFSESGVQTPYEQYF	TGCGCCTTCAGTGAGTCAGGAGTGCAGACCCCCTACGAGCAGTACTTC